This T cell receptor (beta chain) was captured by sequencing in a study of blood T cells in healthy people across ages. Drawing of peripheral blood yielded roughly 9.3 milliliters from each donor. Total RNA extraction produced at least 5.5 micrograms (per sample) for the study. A J-beta primer mix and a sample-barcoded 5' primer were used in a second PCR of about 7 to 12 cycles. In TCRdb, the 5' RACE reads were re-called with MiXCR into one record per CDR3 protein. The table shows about 1.5 million distinct CDR3 sequences, with roughly 43% occurring only once. CDR3 length equals 16 residues. V was cut by 4 bases and J by 10 bases, with 23 bases left in between. Per germline, CDR1 SEHNR and CDR2 FQNEAQ (reference sequence).

The sample comprised blood. The rearrangement links TRBV7-9 to TRBJ2-1; D is possibly TRBD2 (5 bases). This TCR was recovered from a young woman in good health. The CDR3 bases are TGTGCCAGCAGCTCCTCGAGGCGGGCTCGGGCACAAGAGCAGTTCTTC. Translating it yields CASSSSRRARAQEQFF. The full variable domain, in which reference TRBV7-9 and TRBJ2-1 provide the parts outside the CDR3, is DTGVSQNPRHKITKRGQNVTFRCDPISEHNRLYWYRQTLGQGPEFLTYFQNEAQLEKSRLLSDRFSAERPKGSFSTLEIQRTEQGDSAMYLCASSSSRRARAQEQFFGPGTRLTVL.